These 18 T cell receptor beta chains were sequenced from one sample in a study of blood T cell repertoires in COVID-19. Assay: immunoSEQ multiplex PCR; the TCRdb copy retains only in-frame clones and omits some. Of 200,000 to 250,000 clones in the sample, approximately 80% were seen once. The sequencing input was PBMCs or T cells enriched from blood (not recorded which). The receptors come from a man in his 60s who had recovered from COVID-19.

This chain connects TRBV15 to TRBJ2-2, with 7 bases fitting TRBD1. The V gene end was trimmed by 5 bases and the J gene end by 1 base; junction bases not matched to a gene: 1. The germline CDR1 and CDR2 sequences are LNHNV and YYDKDF (reference sequence). The CDR3 length is 14 residues. The CDR3 region has the DNA TGTGCCACCAGCCGGGACAGGAACACCGGGGAGCTGTTTTTT. Translating it yields CATSRDRNTGELFF.

This chain uses TRBV2 with TRBJ2-3, with D possibly TRBD2 on 6 matching bases. The germline V gene encodes CDR1 SNHLY and CDR2 FYNNEI. Trimming pared 3 bases from V and 2 bases from J, leaving 18 bases between. The CDR3 is 17 amino acids. The CDR3 here is CASSDGIRRGITDTQYF. CDR3 in DNA: TGTGCCAGCAGTGATGGGATAAGGCGGGGAATCACAGATACGCAGTATTTT.

V usage is TRBV20-1 and J usage is TRBJ1-1; the D gene is possibly TRBD1 (5 bases). The CDR3 loop spans 14 amino acids. The germline gives CDR1 DFQATT, CDR2 SNEGSKA (reference sequence). V gave up 3 bases and J gave up 0 bases, with 11 bases separating them. The CDR3 loop reads CSASTGSMNTEAFF. The DNA of the CDR3 is TGCAGTGCTAGTACAGGCAGCATGAACACTGAAGCTTTCTTT.

The chain recombines TRBV13 with TRBJ2-1, with a tentative D call TRBD2 (5 bases). The CDR3 is 15 residues long. Germline CDR1 is PRHDT and CDR2 is FYEKMQ (reference sequence). Trimming stripped 4 bases from V and 0 bases from J, with 10 bases between. CDR3 coding DNA: TGTGCCAGCAGCTCGGACGGGGACTCCTACAATGAGCAGTTCTTC. This translates into CASSSDGDSYNEQFF.

V is TRBV5-6 and J is TRBJ1-2, with a possible D match to TRBD1 (6 bases). CDR1 SGHDT and CDR2 YYEEEE come from the germline V gene. The V gene lost 4 bases and the J gene lost 4 bases, with 17 bases spanning the gap. The CDR3 consists of 15 residues. The CDR3 nucleotides read TGTGCCAGCAGCAAACTGACCGGGACAATCTATGGCTACACCTTC. It is translated as CASSKLTGTIYGYTF.

This clone was recorded a few times. The genes are TRBV29-1 and TRBJ1-5; D possibly corresponds to TRBD1 (6 bases). This CDR3 comprises 13 residues. The germline CDR1 and CDR2 sequences are SQVTM and ANQGSEA. Trimming took 5 bases from V and 2 from J, leaving 10 bases between them. The CDR3 loop reads CSVSGAGNQPQHF. The CDR3 DNA sequence: TGCAGCGTTTCAGGGGCAGGCAATCAGCCCCAGCATTTT.

The J gene is TRBJ2-1, the V gene TRBV11-3; the D gene is possibly TRBD2 (6 bases). CDR1 and CDR2 (germline): SGHNT, YENEEA. V was cut by 0 bases and J by 6 bases, with 18 bases left in between. This CDR3 has 17 amino acids. The CDR3 nucleotides read TGTGCCAGCAGCTTAGATCGGGGCGGGGAGGTCGGCAATGAGCAGTTCTTC. It encodes CASSLDRGGEVGNEQFF.

V gene TRBV6-1 combines with J gene TRBJ1-5; maybe TRBD1 (6 bases). Germline CDR1 MNHNS, CDR2 SASEGT. The CDR3 loop spans 15 amino acids. The ends were cut back, 2 bases at V and 7 bases at J, with 15 bases in the middle. The CDR3 nucleotides read TGTGCCAGCAGTGAACAGGGGTACGTGAAACAGCCCCAGCATTTT. Encoded protein: CASSEQGYVKQPQHF.

This clone was seen a single time. V usage is TRBV5-1 and J usage is TRBJ1-2; 10 bases match TRBD1. Germline V gene data show CDR1 as SGHRS and CDR2 as YFSETQ. J was trimmed by 8 bases and V by 4 bases; bases with no gene match: 5. CDR3 length: 13 residues. The CDR3 bases are TGCGCCAGCAGCGGACAGGGGGGGAGCGGCTACACCTTC. It encodes CASSGQGGSGYTF.

This chain links TRBV12-5 with TRBJ1-1; D not resolved. Trimming took off 7 bases at V and 0 bases at J, with 9 bases between the two ends. CDR1 and CDR2 from the germline V gene are LGHNT and FRNRAP. The CDR3 loop spans 13 amino acids. Written as DNA, the CDR3 is TGTGCTAGTGTTCGCAGAATGAACACTGAAGCTTTCTTT. Its protein product is CASVRRMNTEAFF.

This clone was found once. The chain joins TRBV6-1 to TRBJ2-2; 9 bases are a match to TRBD2. The V gene's germline CDR1 is MNHNS and CDR2 SASEGT. V was clipped by 3 bases and J by 4 bases; unmatched bases: 0. This CDR3 comprises 14 residues. In DNA, the CDR3 is TGTGCCAGCAGTGAGCGGGGGGGCACCGGGGAGCTGTTTTTT. Translating gives CASSERGGTGELFF.

The sample holds one count of this clone. This rearrangement joins TRBV28 to TRBJ1-1; 9 bases fit TRBD1. The ends lost 6 bases at V and 1 base at J; junction bases unmatched: 0. Germline CDR1 and CDR2: MDHEN and SYDVKM. This CDR3 contains 13 residues. The CDR3 here is CASRGQGNTEAFF. For the CDR3, the DNA is TGTGCCAGCAGGGGACAGGGGAACACTGAAGCTTTCTTT.

This clone was recorded once. The chain is built from TRBV11-2 and TRBJ2-3, with 16 bases aligning to TRBD2. With V trimmed by 0 bases and J by 4 bases, 10 bases remained unmatched. The CDR3 contains 20 residues. The germline V gene has CDR1 SGHAT and CDR2 FQNNGV. The CDR3 DNA sequence: TGTGCCAGCAGCTTAGAGGGCAGGGGACTAGCGGGGGGGCACGCAGATACGCAGTATTTT. Translated: CASSLEGRGLAGGHADTQYF.

This rearrangement joins TRBV11-3 to TRBJ1-3; 7 bases align to TRBD1. Germline lookup yields CDR1 SGHNT and CDR2 YENEEA. The CDR3 has 14 residues. The V and J ends lost 5 bases and 1 base, in that order; junction bases with no gene match: 2. The CDR3 here is CASSGTVSGNTIYF. The CDR3 nucleotides are TGTGCCAGCAGCGGGACAGTATCTGGAAACACCATATATTTT.

The chain links TRBV5-1 to TRBJ1-1; 8 bases are shared with TRBD1. V was pared by 4 bases and J by 4 bases, with 6 bases of the junction left unmatched. The CDR3 contains 14 residues. Germline CDR1 and CDR2: SGHRS and YFSETQ. The CDR3 reads CASSNGQGGTEAFF. The CDR3 DNA reads TGCGCCAGCAGCAACGGACAGGGAGGCACTGAAGCTTTCTTT.

This chain connects TRBV27 to TRBJ2-3, with TRBD1 matching 7 bases. Germline V gene data show CDR1 as MNHEY and CDR2 as SMNVEV (reference sequence). V lost 8 bases and J lost 0; bases outside the gene matches: 11. This CDR3 region has 16 residues. The CDR3 region is CASGSRDRLSTDTQYF. CDR3 nucleotide sequence: TGTGCCAGCGGGAGCCGGGACAGACTGAGCACAGATACGCAGTATTTT.

V and J are TRBV7-2 and TRBJ2-7; 8 bases map to TRBD1. This CDR3 is built from 14 residues. V gave up 5 bases and J gave up 3 bases; unmatched junction bases: 6. Germline V gene sequence: CDR1 SGHTA, CDR2 FQGNSA. The CDR3: CASSVQGDVYEQYF. CDR3 in DNA: TGTGCCAGCAGCGTACAGGGGGATGTCTACGAGCAGTACTTC.

This chain connects TRBV14 to TRBJ1-2, with unresolved D. The germline V gene has CDR1 SGHDN and CDR2 FVKESK. This CDR3 spans 13 amino acids. V shed 3 bases and J shed 5 bases, with 10 bases lying between them. CDR3 DNA sequence: TGTGCCAGCAGCCAGAGTCGACTATATGGCTACACCTTC. As protein: CASSQSRLYGYTF.